What follows is one T cell receptor (beta chain) and its context. This sample was included in a study of shared clonotypes between healthy human individuals. This CDR3 comprises 17 residues. Germline V gene data show CDR1 as SEHNR and CDR2 as FQNEAQ (reference sequence). V lost 5 bases and J lost 5; bases outside the gene matches: 14. This table comes from immunoSEQ multiplex PCR, and its TCRdb copy is limited to in-frame clones, with some not included. The sample records about 2,500,000 clones, around nine tenths being singletons. The source of this sequence is a man aged 18-30 years in good health. Sequencing was carried out using naive CD4+ T cells sorted from blood. Subset reported: CD45RA+ positively selected. The J gene is TRBJ1-1, the V gene TRBV7-9; TRBD1 matches at 10 bases. This chain's CDR3 is CASSPRARQGAGTEAFF. CDR3 sequence (DNA): TGTGCCAGCAGCCCGAGAGCCCGACAGGGGGCAGGGACTGAAGCTTTCTTT.